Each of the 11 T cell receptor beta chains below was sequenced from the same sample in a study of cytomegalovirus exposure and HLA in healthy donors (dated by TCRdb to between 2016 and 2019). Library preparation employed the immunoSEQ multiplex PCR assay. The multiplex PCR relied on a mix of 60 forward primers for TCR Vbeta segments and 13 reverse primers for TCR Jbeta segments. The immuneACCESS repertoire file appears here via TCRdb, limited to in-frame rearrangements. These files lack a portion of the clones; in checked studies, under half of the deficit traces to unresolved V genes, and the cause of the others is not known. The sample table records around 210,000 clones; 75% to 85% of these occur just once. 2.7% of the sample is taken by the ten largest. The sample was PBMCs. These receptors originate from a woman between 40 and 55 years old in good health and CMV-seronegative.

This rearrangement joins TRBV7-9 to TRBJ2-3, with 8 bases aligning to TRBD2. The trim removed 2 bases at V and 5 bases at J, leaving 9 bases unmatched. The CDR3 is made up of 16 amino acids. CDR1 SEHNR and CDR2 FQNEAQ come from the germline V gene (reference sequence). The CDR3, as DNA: TGTGCCAGCAGCTTATGGCGCACGGGAGGGCAAGATACGCAGTATTTT. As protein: CASSLWRTGGQDTQYF.

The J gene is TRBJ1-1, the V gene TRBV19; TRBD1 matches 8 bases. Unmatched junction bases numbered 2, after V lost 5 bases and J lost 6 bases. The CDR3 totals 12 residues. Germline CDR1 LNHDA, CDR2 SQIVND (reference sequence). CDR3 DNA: TGTGCCAGTAGTCAACAGGGGGCTGAAGCTTTCTTT. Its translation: CASSQQGAEAFF. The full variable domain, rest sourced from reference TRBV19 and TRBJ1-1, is DGGITQSPKYLFRKEGQNVTLSCEQNLNHDAMYWYRQDPGQGLRLIYYSQIVNDFQKGDIAEGYSVSREKKESFPLTVTSAQKNPTAFYLCASSQQGAEAFFGQGTRLTVV.

CDR3 bases: TGTGCCATCAGCCCCATCGGACAGGGTGGGAACGAGCAGTACTTC. Translated, it gives CAISPIGQGGNEQYF. The chain joins TRBV10-3 to TRBJ2-7; TRBD1 matches at 8 bases. Per germline, CDR1 ENHRY and CDR2 SYGVKD. Trimming at V came to 6 bases and at J to 5 bases, leaving 12 bases not matched to a gene. This CDR3 comprises 15 residues.

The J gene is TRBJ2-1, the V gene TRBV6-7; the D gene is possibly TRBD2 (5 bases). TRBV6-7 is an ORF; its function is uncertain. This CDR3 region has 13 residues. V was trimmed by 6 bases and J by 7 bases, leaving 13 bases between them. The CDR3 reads CASRRVPGNEQFF. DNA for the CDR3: TGTGCCAGCAGGAGGGTCCCCGGTAATGAGCAGTTCTTC.

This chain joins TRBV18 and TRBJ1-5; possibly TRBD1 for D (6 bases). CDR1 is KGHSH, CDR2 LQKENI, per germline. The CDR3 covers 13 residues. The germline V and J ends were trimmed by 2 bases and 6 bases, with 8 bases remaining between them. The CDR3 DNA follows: TGTGCCAGCTCACCAGGGACATCTCAGCCCCAGCATTTT. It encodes CASSPGTSQPQHF.

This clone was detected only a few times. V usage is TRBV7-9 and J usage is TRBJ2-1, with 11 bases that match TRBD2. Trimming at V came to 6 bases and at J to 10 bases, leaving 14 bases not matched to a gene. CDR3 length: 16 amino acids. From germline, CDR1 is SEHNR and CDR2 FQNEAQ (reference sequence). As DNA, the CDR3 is TGTGCCAGCAGTCACACCCCTAGCGGGAGGATCGGCGAGCAGTTCTTC. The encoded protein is CASSHTPSGRIGEQFF.

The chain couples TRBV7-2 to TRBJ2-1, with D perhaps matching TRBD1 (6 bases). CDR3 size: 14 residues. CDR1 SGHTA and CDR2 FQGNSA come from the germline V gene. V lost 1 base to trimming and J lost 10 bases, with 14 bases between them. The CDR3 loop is CASSLGQEIGEQFF. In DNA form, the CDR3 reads TGTGCCAGCAGCTTAGGACAGGAAATAGGGGAGCAGTTCTTC.

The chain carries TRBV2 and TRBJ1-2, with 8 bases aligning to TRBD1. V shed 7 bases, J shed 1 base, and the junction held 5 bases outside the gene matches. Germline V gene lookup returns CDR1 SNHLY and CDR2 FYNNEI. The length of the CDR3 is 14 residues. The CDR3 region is CASNPGQVNYGYTF. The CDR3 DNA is TGTGCCAGCAACCCGGGACAGGTTAACTATGGCTACACCTTC. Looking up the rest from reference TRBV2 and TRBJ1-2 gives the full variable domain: EPEVTQTPSHQVTQMGQEVILRCVPISNHLYFYWYRQILGQKVEFLVSFYNNEISEKSEIFDDQFSVERPDGSNFTLKIRSTKLEDSAMYFCASNPGQVNYGYTFGSGTRLTVV.

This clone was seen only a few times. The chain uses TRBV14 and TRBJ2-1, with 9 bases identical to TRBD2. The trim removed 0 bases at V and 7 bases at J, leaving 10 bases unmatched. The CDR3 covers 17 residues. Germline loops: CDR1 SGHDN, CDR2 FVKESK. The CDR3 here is CASSQDLGLAGLNEQFF. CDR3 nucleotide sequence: TGTGCCAGCAGCCAAGATTTAGGGCTAGCGGGATTGAATGAGCAGTTCTTC.

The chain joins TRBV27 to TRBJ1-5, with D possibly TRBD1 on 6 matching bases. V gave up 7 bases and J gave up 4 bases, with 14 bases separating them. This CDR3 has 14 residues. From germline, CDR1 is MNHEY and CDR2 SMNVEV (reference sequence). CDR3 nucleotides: TGTGCCAGCACCTCGGGACAAGGGAATCAGCCCCAGCATTTT. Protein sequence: CASTSGQGNQPQHF.

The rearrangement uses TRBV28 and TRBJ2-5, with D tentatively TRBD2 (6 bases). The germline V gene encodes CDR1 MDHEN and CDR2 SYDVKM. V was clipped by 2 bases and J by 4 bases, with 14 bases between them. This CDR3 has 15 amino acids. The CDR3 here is CASSLGAGRGETQYF. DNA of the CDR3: TGTGCCAGCAGTTTAGGAGCAGGGCGGGGAGAGACCCAGTACTTC.